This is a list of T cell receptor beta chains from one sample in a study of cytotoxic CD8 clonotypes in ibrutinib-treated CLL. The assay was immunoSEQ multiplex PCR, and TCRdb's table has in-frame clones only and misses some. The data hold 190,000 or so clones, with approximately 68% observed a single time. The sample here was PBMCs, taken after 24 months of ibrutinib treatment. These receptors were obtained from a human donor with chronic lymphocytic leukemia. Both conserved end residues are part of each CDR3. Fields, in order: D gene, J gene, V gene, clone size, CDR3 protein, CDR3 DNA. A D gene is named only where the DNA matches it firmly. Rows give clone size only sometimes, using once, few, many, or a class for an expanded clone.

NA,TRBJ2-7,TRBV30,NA,CAWSVQGSSYEQYF,TGTGCCTGGAGTGTACAGGGAAGTTCCTACGAGCAGTACTTC
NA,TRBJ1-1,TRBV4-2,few,CASSQVTGLITEAFF,TGTGCCAGCAGCCAAGTCACAGGGTTAATCACTGAAGCTTTCTTT
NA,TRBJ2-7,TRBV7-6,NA,CASSLTGPGEQYF,TGTGCCAGCAGCTTAACAGGGCCCGGCGAGCAGTACTTC
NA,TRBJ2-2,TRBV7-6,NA,CASSFRDGYTGELFF,TGTGCCAGCAGCTTCAGGGACGGATACACCGGGGAGCTGTTTTTT
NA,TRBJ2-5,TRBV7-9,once,CASSSRGPQETQYF,TGTGCCAGCAGCTCTCGAGGCCCCCAAGAGACCCAGTACTTC
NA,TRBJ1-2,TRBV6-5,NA,CASSLLGPQSGYTF,TGTGCCAGCAGTCTTCTGGGACCCCAATCTGGCTACACCTTC
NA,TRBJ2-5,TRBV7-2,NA,CASSLVSETQYF,TGTGCCAGCAGCTTAGTTTCTGAGACCCAGTACTTC
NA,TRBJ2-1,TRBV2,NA,CASSVGLASNEQFF,TGTGCCAGCAGTGTCGGGCTAGCGAGCAATGAGCAGTTCTTC
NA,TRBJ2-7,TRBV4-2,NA,CASSQVRPLDGTTFPREQYF,TGTGCCAGCAGCCAAGTCCGTCCACTGGACGGGACAACCTTCCCTCGTGAGCAGTACTTC
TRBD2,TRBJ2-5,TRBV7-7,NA,CASSPLTSGETQYF,TGTGCTAGCAGCCCCTTGACTAGCGGGGAGACCCAGTACTTC